This T cell receptor (beta chain) was identified in a study of cytomegalovirus exposure and HLA in healthy donors. Germline loops: CDR1 SEHNR, CDR2 FQNEAQ (reference sequence). The CDR3 is made up of 13 amino acids. Primers for the PCR totalled 60 Vbeta and 13 Jbeta. Produced via immunoSEQ multiplex PCR; TCRdb's table is partial and in-frame only. The sample consists of 150,000 to 200,000 clones, approximately 76% of them appearing once. Notes on the study in general: Previous analysis showed most TCR beta V segments were productive about 87% or about 30% of the time.

A note on this clone: Its cognate antigen is unknown. A junction boundary mismatches the germline segment, possibly from a read error.

Sequenced material: PBMCs. This chain uses TRBV7-9 with TRBJ2-7, with TRBD2 matching over 9 bases. This receptor was taken from a woman aged 18-29 years in good health and CMV-seropositive. CDR3 DNA: TGTTCCAGCAGCTGGACTAGCGCCAACGAGCAGTACTTC. Translated: CSSSWTSANEQYF.